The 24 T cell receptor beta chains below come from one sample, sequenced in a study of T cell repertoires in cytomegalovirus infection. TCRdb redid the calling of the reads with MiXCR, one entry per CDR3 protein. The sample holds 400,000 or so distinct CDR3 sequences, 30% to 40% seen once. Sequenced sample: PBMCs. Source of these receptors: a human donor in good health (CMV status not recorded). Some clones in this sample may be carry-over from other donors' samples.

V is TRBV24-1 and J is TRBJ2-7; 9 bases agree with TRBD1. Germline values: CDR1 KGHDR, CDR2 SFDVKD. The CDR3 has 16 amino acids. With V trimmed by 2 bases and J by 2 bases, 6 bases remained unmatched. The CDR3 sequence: CATSDSTGTGTYEQYF. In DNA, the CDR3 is TGTGCCACCAGTGATTCAACCGGGACAGGGACCTACGAGCAGTACTTC.

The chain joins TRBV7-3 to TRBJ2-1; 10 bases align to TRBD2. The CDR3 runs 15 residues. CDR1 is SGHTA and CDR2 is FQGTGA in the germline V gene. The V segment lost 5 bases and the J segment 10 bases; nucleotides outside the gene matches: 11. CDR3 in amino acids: CASSPGSSGGAEQFF. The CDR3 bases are TGTGCCAGCAGCCCCGGTTCCAGCGGGGGGGCGGAGCAGTTCTTC.

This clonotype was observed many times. The CDR3: CASSLGQGHSSGANVLTF. CDR3 nucleotide sequence: TGTGCCAGCAGCCTAGGACAGGGCCATAGCTCTGGGGCCAACGTCCTGACTTTC. The rearrangement joins TRBV6-2 or TRBV6-3 to TRBJ2-6; 8 bases are a match to TRBD1. The V gene end was trimmed by 6 bases and the J gene end by 0 bases; junction bases not matched to a gene: 10. This CDR3 is 18 amino acids long. Per germline, CDR1 MNHEY and CDR2 SVGEGT.

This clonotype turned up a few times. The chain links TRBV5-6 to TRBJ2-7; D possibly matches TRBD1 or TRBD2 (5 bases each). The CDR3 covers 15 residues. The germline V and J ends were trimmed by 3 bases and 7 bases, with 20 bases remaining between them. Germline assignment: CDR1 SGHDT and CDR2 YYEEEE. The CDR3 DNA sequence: TGTGCCAGCAGCTCTCAACGGGGCAGCACAAGGGAGCAGTACTTC. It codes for CASSSQRGSTREQYF.

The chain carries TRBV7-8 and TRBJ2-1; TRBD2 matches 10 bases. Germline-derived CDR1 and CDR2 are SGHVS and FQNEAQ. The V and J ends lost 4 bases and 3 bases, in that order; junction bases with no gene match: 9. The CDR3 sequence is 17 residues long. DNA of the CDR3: TGTGCCAGCAGCTCCTTGAGCGGGGGGGCAATCTACAATGAGCAGTTCTTC. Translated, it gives CASSSLSGGAIYNEQFF.

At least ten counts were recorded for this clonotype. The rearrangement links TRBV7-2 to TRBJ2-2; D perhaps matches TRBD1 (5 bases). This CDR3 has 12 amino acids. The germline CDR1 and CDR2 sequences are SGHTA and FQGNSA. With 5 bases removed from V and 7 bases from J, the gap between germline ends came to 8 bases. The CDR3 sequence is CASSPGFGELFF. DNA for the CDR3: TGTGCCAGCAGCCCAGGGTTCGGGGAGCTGTTTTTT.

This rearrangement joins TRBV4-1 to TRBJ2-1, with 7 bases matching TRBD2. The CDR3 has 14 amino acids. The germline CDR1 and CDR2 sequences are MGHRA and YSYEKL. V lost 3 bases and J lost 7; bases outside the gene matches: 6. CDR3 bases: TGCGCCAGCAGCCACAAGGCTAGCGGTAATGAGCAGTTCTTC. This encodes CASSHKASGNEQFF.

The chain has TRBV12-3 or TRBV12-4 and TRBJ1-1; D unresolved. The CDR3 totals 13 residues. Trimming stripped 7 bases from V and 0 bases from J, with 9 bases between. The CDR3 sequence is CASIKVMNTEAFF. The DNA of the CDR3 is TGTGCCAGCATAAAGGTCATGAACACTGAAGCTTTCTTT.

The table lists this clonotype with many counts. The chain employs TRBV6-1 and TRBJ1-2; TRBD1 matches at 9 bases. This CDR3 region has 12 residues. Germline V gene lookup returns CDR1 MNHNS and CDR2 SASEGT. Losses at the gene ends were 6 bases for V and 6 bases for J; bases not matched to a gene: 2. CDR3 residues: CASRRTGDGYTF. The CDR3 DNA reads TGTGCCAGCAGGAGGACAGGGGATGGCTACACCTTC.

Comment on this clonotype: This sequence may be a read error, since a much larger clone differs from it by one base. DNA for the CDR3: TGTGCCAGCGACAGGCAGAACACCATATATTTT. Amino acids: CASDRQNTIYF. The chain combines TRBV19 with TRBJ1-3; a weak D match, TRBD1 (6 bases). Germline CDR1 is LNHDA and CDR2 is SQIVND (reference sequence). V was trimmed by 9 bases and J by 7 bases, leaving 10 bases between them. The CDR3 totals 11 residues.

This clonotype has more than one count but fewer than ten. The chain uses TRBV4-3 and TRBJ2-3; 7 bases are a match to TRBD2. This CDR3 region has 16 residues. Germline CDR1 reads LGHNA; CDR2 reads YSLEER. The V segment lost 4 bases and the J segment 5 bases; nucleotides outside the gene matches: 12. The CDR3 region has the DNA TGCGCCAGCAGCCCATCTCGAGCGGGGCCGAGAGATACGCAGTATTTT. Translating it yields CASSPSRAGPRDTQYF.

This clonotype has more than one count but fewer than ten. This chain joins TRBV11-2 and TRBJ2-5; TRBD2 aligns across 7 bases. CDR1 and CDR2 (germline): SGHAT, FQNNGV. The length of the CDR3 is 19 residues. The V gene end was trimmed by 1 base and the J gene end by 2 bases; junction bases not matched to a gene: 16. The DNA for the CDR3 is TGTGCCAGCAGCTTAGGGGGGGTGGGGCTACCGGGACTACAAGAGACCCAGTACTTC. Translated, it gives CASSLGGVGLPGLQETQYF.

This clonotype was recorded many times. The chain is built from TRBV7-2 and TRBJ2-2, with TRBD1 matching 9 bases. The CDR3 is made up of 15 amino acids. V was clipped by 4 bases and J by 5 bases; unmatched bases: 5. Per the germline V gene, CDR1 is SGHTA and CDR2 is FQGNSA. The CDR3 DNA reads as TGTGCCAGCAGCTCACAGGGGGCGGGTACCGGGGAGCTGTTTTTT. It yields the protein CASSSQGAGTGELFF.

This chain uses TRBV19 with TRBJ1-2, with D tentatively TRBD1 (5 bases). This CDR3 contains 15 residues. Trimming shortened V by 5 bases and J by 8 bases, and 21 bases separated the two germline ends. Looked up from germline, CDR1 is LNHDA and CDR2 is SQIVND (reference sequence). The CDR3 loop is CASSPSPRGRRGYTF. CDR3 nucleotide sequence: TGTGCCAGTAGTCCGTCACCGCGGGGACGAAGGGGCTACACCTTC. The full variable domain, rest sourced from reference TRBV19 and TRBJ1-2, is DGGITQSPKYLFRKEGQNVTLSCEQNLNHDAMYWYRQDPGQGLRLIYYSQIVNDFQKGDIAEGYSVSREKKESFPLTVTSAQKNPTAFYLCASSPSPRGRRGYTFGSGTRLTVV.

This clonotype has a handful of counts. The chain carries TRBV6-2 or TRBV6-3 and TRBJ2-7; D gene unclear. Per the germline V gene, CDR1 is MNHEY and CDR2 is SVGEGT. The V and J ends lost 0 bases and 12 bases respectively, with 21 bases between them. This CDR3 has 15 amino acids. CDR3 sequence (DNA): TGTGCCAGCAGTTACTCCTCGATAATCCTACGACGGCTGTACTTC. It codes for CASSYSSIILRRLYF.

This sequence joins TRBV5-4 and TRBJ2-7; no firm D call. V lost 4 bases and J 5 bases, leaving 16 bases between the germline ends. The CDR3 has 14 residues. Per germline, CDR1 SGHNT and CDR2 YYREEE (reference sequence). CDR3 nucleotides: TGTGCCAGCAGCATAAACGTCGACATCAACGAGCAGTACTTC. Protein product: CASSINVDINEQYF.

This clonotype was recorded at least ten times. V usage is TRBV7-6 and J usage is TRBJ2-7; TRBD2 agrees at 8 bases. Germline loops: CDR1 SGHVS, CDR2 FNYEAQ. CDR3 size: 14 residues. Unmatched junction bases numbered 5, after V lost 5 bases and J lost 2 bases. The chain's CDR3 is CASSDRAGAYEQYF. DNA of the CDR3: TGTGCCAGCAGCGACCGAGCGGGGGCCTACGAGCAGTACTTC.

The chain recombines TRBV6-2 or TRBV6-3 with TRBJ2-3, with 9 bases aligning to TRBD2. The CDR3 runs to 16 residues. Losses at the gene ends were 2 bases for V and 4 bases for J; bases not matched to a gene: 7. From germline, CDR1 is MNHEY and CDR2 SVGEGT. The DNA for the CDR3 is TGTGCCAGCAGTTACGTAGCTAGCGGGGCCCCAGATACGCAGTATTTT. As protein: CASSYVASGAPDTQYF.

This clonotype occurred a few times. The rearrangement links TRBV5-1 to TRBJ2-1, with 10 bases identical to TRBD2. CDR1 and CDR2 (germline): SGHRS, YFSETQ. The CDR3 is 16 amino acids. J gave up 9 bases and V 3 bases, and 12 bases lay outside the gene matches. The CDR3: CASSSASGGSNTEQFF. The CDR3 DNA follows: TGCGCCAGCAGCTCCGCTAGCGGGGGCAGTAATACTGAGCAGTTCTTC.

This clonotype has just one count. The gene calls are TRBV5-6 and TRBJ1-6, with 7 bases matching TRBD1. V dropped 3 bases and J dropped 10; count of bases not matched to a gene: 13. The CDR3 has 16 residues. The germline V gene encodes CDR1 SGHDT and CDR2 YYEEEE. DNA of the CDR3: TGTGCCAGCAGCTCCAGACAGGGACGTAGGGAGTCACCCCTCCACTTT. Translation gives CASSSRQGRRESPLHF.

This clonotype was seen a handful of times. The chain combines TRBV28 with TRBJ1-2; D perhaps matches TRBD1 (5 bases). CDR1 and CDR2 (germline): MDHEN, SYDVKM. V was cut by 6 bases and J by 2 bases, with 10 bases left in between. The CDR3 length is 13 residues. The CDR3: CASRAGKNYGYTF. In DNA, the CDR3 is TGTGCCAGCAGGGCAGGGAAGAACTATGGCTACACCTTC.

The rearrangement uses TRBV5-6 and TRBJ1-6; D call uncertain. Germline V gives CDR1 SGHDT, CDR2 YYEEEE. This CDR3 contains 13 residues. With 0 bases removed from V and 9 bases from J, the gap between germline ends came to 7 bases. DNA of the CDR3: TGTGCCAGCAGCTTGGGGGATAGTTCACCCCTCCACTTT. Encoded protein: CASSLGDSSPLHF.

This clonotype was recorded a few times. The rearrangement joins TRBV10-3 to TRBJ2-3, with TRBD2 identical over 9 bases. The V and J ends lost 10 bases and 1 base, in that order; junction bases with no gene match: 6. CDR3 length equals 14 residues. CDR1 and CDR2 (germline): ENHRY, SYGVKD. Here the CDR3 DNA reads TGTGCCACCGATAGCGGGGGCCGCACAGATACGCAGTATTTT. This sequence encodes CATDSGGRTDTQYF.

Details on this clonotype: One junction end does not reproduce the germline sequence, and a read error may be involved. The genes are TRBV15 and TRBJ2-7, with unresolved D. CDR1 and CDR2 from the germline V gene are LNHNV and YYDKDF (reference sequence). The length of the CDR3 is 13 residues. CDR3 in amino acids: CATSRDNQYVQYF. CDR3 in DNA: TGTGCCACCAGCAGAGATAACCAGTACGTGCAGTACTTC.